This entry lists 20 T cell receptor beta chains sequenced from one sample in a study of blood T cell repertoires in COVID-19. Sequencing was performed with immunoSEQ multiplex PCR; in TCRdb, only in-frame clones are kept and a portion is missing. The sample consists of approximately 190,000 clones, around 80% of them appearing once. The specimen was peripheral blood. Receptors originate from a human donor in a cohort sampled during active COVID-19.

The chain joins TRBV25-1 to TRBJ1-5; no reliable D call. The germline CDR1 and CDR2 sequences are MGHDK and SYGVNS. The CDR3 length is 16 residues. Trimming removed 5 bases at V and 9 bases at J, with 23 bases between. For the CDR3, the DNA is TGTGCCAGCAGTCCTCAACAGTCGGGATCTTTTTCGCCCCAGCATTTT. Protein sequence: CASSPQQSGSFSPQHF.

The V and J genes are TRBV9 and TRBJ2-1, with 9 positions matching TRBD2. This CDR3 spans 14 amino acids. Germline CDR1 reads SGDLS; CDR2 reads YYNGEE. Trimming removed 7 bases from V and 5 bases from J; junction bases left unmatched: 7. Here the CDR3 reads CASGSGGLNNEQFF. The DNA for the CDR3 is TGTGCCAGCGGGAGCGGGGGGCTGAACAATGAGCAGTTCTTC.

This chain joins TRBV3-1 (or the pseudogene TRBV3-2) and TRBJ2-7; 9 bases fit TRBD1. Germline CDR1 LGHDT, CDR2 YNNKEL (reference sequence). This CDR3 comprises 16 residues. V dropped 0 bases and J dropped 5; count of bases not matched to a gene: 8. In DNA form, the CDR3 reads TGTGCCAGCAGCCAAGAAGGACGGACAGGGGTTGACGAGCAGTACTTC. Its protein is CASSQEGRTGVDEQYF.

The chain carries TRBV28 and TRBJ1-5, with D unresolved. The CDR3 is made up of 12 amino acids. V was pared by 10 bases and J by 14 bases, with 21 bases between. The germline gives CDR1 MDHEN, CDR2 SYDVKM. The CDR3 sequence: CATRRANAGKHF. The CDR3 coding sequence is TGTGCCACCCGGAGGGCTAACGCTGGTAAGCATTTT.

This chain joins TRBV5-5 and TRBJ2-5; 7 bases map to TRBD2. V was clipped by 3 bases and J by 5 bases; unmatched bases: 7. There are 14 residues in the CDR3. Germline V lookup: CDR1 SGHKS, CDR2 YYEKEE (reference sequence). This chain's CDR3 is CASSWEGRVETQYF. In DNA, the CDR3 is TGTGCCAGCAGCTGGGAGGGGAGGGTGGAGACCCAGTACTTC.

The gene calls are TRBV5-1 and TRBJ2-5; D perhaps matches TRBD1 (6 bases). This CDR3 has 16 amino acids. V shed 0 bases and J shed 0 bases, with 12 bases lying between them. Germline V gives CDR1 SGHRS, CDR2 YFSETQ. This chain's CDR3 is CASSLVIQGYQETQYF. The CDR3 DNA sequence: TGCGCCAGCAGCTTGGTAATTCAGGGGTACCAAGAGACCCAGTACTTC. The full variable domain, with the rest looked up from reference TRBV5-1 and TRBJ2-5, is KAGVTQTPRYLIKTRGQQVTLSCSPISGHRSVSWYQQTPGQGLQFLFEYFSETQRNKGNFPGRFSGRQFSNSRSEMNVSTLELGDSALYLCASSLVIQGYQETQYFGPGTRLLVL.

This chain links TRBV12-3 or TRBV12-4 with TRBJ1-1; perhaps TRBD1 as D (6 bases). V lost 4 bases and J 8 bases, leaving 14 bases between the germline ends. The CDR3 is 13 residues long. This CDR3 is CASSSNRVSEAFF. Here the CDR3 DNA reads TGTGCCAGCAGTTCCAACAGGGTATCAGAAGCTTTCTTT.

The J gene is TRBJ1-4, the V gene TRBV10-3, with 12 bases identical to TRBD1. CDR1 ENHRY and CDR2 SYGVKD come from the germline V gene. The V gene end was trimmed by 0 bases and the J gene end by 6 bases; junction bases not matched to a gene: 8. The CDR3 has 18 residues. CDR3 sequence reads: CAISESRDRGQSDEKLFF. Written as DNA, the CDR3 is TGTGCCATCAGTGAGTCGAGGGACAGGGGGCAGTCCGATGAAAAACTGTTTTTT.

This chain uses TRBV30 with TRBJ1-1, with 7 bases aligning to TRBD1. This CDR3 region has 12 residues. The J segment lost 3 bases and the V segment lost 5 bases, leaving 3 bases of the junction unmatched. CDR1 is GTSNPN and CDR2 is SVGIG in the germline V gene (reference sequence). The CDR3 spells CAWDRVDTEAFF. The DNA of the CDR3 is TGTGCCTGGGACAGGGTGGACACTGAAGCTTTCTTT.

As to this clone: The junction departs from the called germline gene at one end, perhaps through a read error. V usage is TRBV5-1 and J usage is TRBJ2-7; TRBD2 matches at 8 bases. Per the germline V gene, CDR1 is SGHRS and CDR2 is YFSETQ. The CDR3 sequence is 15 residues long. The CDR3 reads CASRIGGLDIYEQYF. The CDR3 coding sequence is TGCGCAAGCAGAATAGGGGGACTAGACATCTACGAGCAGTACTTC.

The rearrangement joins TRBV3-1 (or the pseudogene TRBV3-2) to TRBJ2-2; D possibly corresponds to TRBD1 (6 bases). CDR1 is LGHDT, CDR2 YNNKEL, per germline (reference sequence). Trimming took 4 bases from V and 0 from J, leaving 12 bases between them. The CDR3 covers 16 residues. The CDR3 is CASSLHGTPNTGELFF. The CDR3 DNA reads as TGTGCCAGCAGCCTTCACGGGACACCGAACACCGGGGAGCTGTTTTTT.

A single count supports this clone. The chain employs TRBV6-5 and TRBJ2-2; D gene uncertain. Trimming removed 1 base at V and 5 bases at J, with 5 bases between. Germline V gene lookup returns CDR1 MNHEY and CDR2 SVGAGI. The CDR3 is 13 amino acids. CDR3 sequence: CASSYLSTGELFF. Written as DNA, the CDR3 is TGTGCCAGCAGTTACTTGTCGACCGGGGAGCTGTTTTTT.

The chain combines TRBV27 with TRBJ2-3; 7 bases are shared with TRBD2. Germline V gives CDR1 MNHEY, CDR2 SMNVEV (reference sequence). V trimming: 5 bases; J trimming: 8 bases; junction bases outside the gene matches: 13. The CDR3 consists of 15 residues. CDR3 sequence reads: CASSPLLRGVVTQYF. CDR3 coding DNA: TGTGCCAGCAGTCCCCTTTTACGGGGGGTGGTTACGCAGTATTTT.

The chain uses TRBV4-1 and TRBJ1-3; D not resolved. Trimming removed 3 bases at V and 0 bases at J, with 12 bases between. This CDR3 spans 16 amino acids. Germline values: CDR1 MGHRA, CDR2 YSYEKL. The CDR3 nucleotides read TGCGCCAGCAGCCAGGTGGATGGACTCTCTGGAAACACCATATATTTT. This sequence encodes CASSQVDGLSGNTIYF.

The CDR3, as DNA: TGTGCCAGCAGCCAAGATCTTGCGGGACAGGGTTACGGCTACACCTTC. Translated, it gives CASSQDLAGQGYGYTF. The gene calls are TRBV4-2 and TRBJ1-2, with 9 positions matching TRBD1. CDR1 is LGHNA and CDR2 is YNFKEQ in the germline V gene. This CDR3 region has 16 residues. With 0 bases clipped from V and 8 bases from J, the junction kept 10 bases outside the gene matches.

The V call is TRBV3-1 (or the pseudogene TRBV3-2), the J call TRBJ2-1; 8 bases line up with TRBD2. The CDR3 length is 16 residues. Germline assignment: CDR1 LGHDT and CDR2 YNNKEL (reference sequence). J gave up 10 bases and V 1 base, and 12 bases lay outside the gene matches. The CDR3 region is CASSQGGTRGIGEQFF. CDR3 nucleotide sequence: TGTGCCAGCAGCCAAGGCGGGACTAGGGGCATAGGGGAGCAGTTCTTC.

The gene calls are TRBV5-5 and TRBJ1-2; no clear D gene. This CDR3 has 12 residues. V was shortened by 4 bases and J by 1 base, with 5 bases between the two germline ends. CDR1 and CDR2 from the germline V gene are SGHKS and YYEKEE (reference sequence). The CDR3 region is CASSIDNYGYTF. The CDR3 region has the DNA TGTGCCAGCAGCATAGATAACTATGGCTACACCTTC.

The V gene is TRBV24-1, the J gene TRBJ2-7, with 8 nucleotides matching TRBD1. Germline V CDR1 and CDR2: KGHDR, SFDVKD. The ends lost 3 bases at V and 7 bases at J; junction bases unmatched: 10. This CDR3 comprises 15 residues. CDR3 residues: CATSDGGGQGGEQYF. As DNA, the CDR3 is TGTGCCACCAGTGATGGGGGTGGACAGGGCGGAGAGCAGTACTTC.

The chain uses TRBV5-8 and TRBJ1-6; the match to TRBD1 covers 9 bases. J lost 9 bases, V lost 5 bases, and 3 bases had no gene match. CDR1 and CDR2 from the germline V gene are SGHTS and YDEGEE. This CDR3 region has 13 residues. The CDR3: CASRRTGVSPLHF. The CDR3 nucleotides are TGTGCCAGCAGAAGGACAGGGGTTTCACCCCTCCACTTT.

This clone was counted once. This chain links TRBV6-5 with TRBJ1-5; D might be TRBD1 (5 bases). Trimming pared 5 bases from V and 7 bases from J, leaving 18 bases between. The CDR3 sequence is 15 residues long. Per germline, CDR1 MNHEY and CDR2 SVGAGI. In DNA form, the CDR3 reads TGTGCCAGCAGTCAGCTACGGGGCGGGGTCCAGCCCCAGCATTTT. Residues: CASSQLRGGVQPQHF.